This T cell receptor (beta chain) was found in a study of blood T cell repertoires in COVID-19. This clone was found once. The CDR3 covers 14 residues. Trimming removed 3 bases from V and 4 bases from J; junction bases left unmatched: 5. CDR1 and CDR2 (germline): SGDLS, YYNGEE. The repertoire was sequenced with immunoSEQ multiplex PCR; TCRdb's copy has only in-frame clones and lacks some. The sample lists 85,000 to 90,000 clones; 86% were seen once. Sequenced: peripheral blood. The receptor comes from a human donor in a cohort sampled during active COVID-19. The V gene is TRBV9, the J gene TRBJ1-2, with 8 nucleotides matching TRBD1. CDR3 nucleotide sequence: TGTGCCAGCAGCGCTGACGACAGGGGCTATGGCTACACCTTC. It specifies CASSADDRGYGYTF.